Shown below are 12 T cell receptor beta chains from a single sample sequenced in a study of cytomegalovirus exposure and HLA in healthy donors. The PCR had 60 Vbeta and 13 Jbeta primers. Assay: immunoSEQ multiplex PCR; the TCRdb copy retains only in-frame clones and omits some. The ten most abundant clones cover around 3.6% of a sample with around 120,000 clones. The sequencing input was PBMCs. These receptor sequences come from a man aged 18 to 29 in good health and CMV-seronegative.

This chain joins TRBV10-2 and TRBJ2-1; no clear D gene. V gave up 3 bases and J gave up 8 bases, with 8 bases separating them. The V gene's germline CDR1 is WSHSY and CDR2 SAAADI. CDR3 size: 12 residues. This CDR3 reads CASSEGRDEQFF. CDR3 DNA sequence: TGCGCCAGCAGTGAAGGTCGGGATGAGCAGTTCTTC.

This chain links TRBV5-4 with TRBJ1-1; TRBD1 agrees at 7 bases. Unmatched junction bases numbered 8, after V lost 4 bases and J lost 5 bases. In germline, CDR1 is SGHNT, CDR2 YYREEE (reference sequence). This CDR3 is 14 amino acids long. The CDR3 DNA reads TGTGCCAGCAGCGGGGACAGCCGAGATACTGAAGCTTTCTTT. Amino acids: CASSGDSRDTEAFF.

Remarks on this clone: A junction end diverges from the germline sequence, so it may reflect a read error. The chain uses TRBV7-6 and TRBJ2-3; 13 bases are a match to TRBD2. Germline lookup yields CDR1 SGHVS and CDR2 FNYEAQ. This CDR3 is built from 18 residues. CDR3 residues: CASSLATSGGASPDTRYF. The CDR3 DNA reads as TGTGCCAGCAGCTTAGCTACTAGCGGGGGGGCTTCTCCAGATACGCGGTATTTT.

V and J are TRBV6-4 and TRBJ1-2; D is unresolved. Germline V gives CDR1 MRHNA, CDR2 SNTAGT. Trimming cost V 5 bases and J 5 bases, with 6 bases left between them. This CDR3 is 11 amino acids long. This CDR3 is CASSSGYGYTF. The CDR3 bases are TGTGCCAGCAGTTCAGGTTATGGCTACACCTTC.

The chain combines TRBV11-2 with TRBJ1-4, with D hard to call. This CDR3 comprises 13 residues. Germline CDR1 reads SGHAT; CDR2 reads FQNNGV. Trimming pared 5 bases from V and 7 bases from J, leaving 11 bases between. The CDR3, as DNA: TGTGCCAGCAGCGCACATCGGGGTGAAAAACTGTTTTTT. Translating gives CASSAHRGEKLFF.

The rearrangement uses TRBV15 and TRBJ2-2, with D perhaps TRBD2 (5 bases). V dropped 7 bases and J dropped 1 base, with 10 bases sitting between them. The CDR3 is 14 residues long. Germline V CDR1 and CDR2: LNHNV, YYDKDF (reference sequence). This chain's CDR3 is CATNPSGNTGELFF. CDR3 sequence (DNA): TGTGCCACCAACCCGAGCGGGAACACCGGGGAGCTGTTTTTT.

The gene calls are TRBV10-2 and TRBJ2-7; 13 bases match TRBD2. Trimming removed 7 bases from V and 2 bases from J; junction bases left unmatched: 14. The CDR3 runs 18 residues. The germline V gene has CDR1 WSHSY and CDR2 SAAADI. The CDR3 loop reads CASTNPRLGTSGTYEQYF. Written as DNA, the CDR3 is TGCGCCAGCACCAACCCCCGACTCGGGACTAGCGGGACCTACGAGCAGTACTTC.

This rearrangement joins TRBV9 to TRBJ1-2, with a possible D match to TRBD1 (5 bases). The CDR3 covers 11 residues. Germline V gene data show CDR1 as SGDLS and CDR2 as YYNGEE. The germline V and J ends were trimmed by 1 base and 10 bases, with 8 bases remaining between them. The CDR3 region has the DNA TGTGCCAGCAGCGTATCGACAGACTACACCTTC. It encodes CASSVSTDYTF.

The V gene is TRBV29-1, the J gene TRBJ2-7; a weak D match, TRBD2 (6 bases). CDR1 is SQVTM, CDR2 ANQGSEA, per germline. V was trimmed by 1 base and J by 2 bases, leaving 12 bases between them. The CDR3 spans 14 residues. DNA for the CDR3: TGCAGCGTTGAAGCCCCGACTAGTACCTACGAGCAGTACTTC. Its protein product is CSVEAPTSTYEQYF.

The chain uses TRBV7-6 and TRBJ2-5; perhaps TRBD1 as D (5 bases). The last part of the DNA fits TRBJ2-7 better; the J call may be wrong. This CDR3 has 14 residues. Per the germline V gene, CDR1 is SGHVS and CDR2 is FNYEAQ. Here the CDR3 reads CASSLQGLSYEQYF. For the CDR3, the DNA is TGTGCCAGCAGCTTACAGGGTCTCTCCTACGAGCAGTACTTC.

As for this clone: Relative to the germline gene, one junction end is altered; a read error may explain this. V usage is TRBV7-7 and J usage is TRBJ2-3; D possibly corresponds to TRBD1 (6 bases). CDR1 is SSHAT and CDR2 is FNYEAQ in the germline V gene (reference sequence). The CDR3 has 16 amino acids. Written as DNA, the CDR3 is TGTGCTAGCAGCTTAGGCCAAGGACAGCGCACAGATACGCAGTATTTT. Translating gives CASSLGQGQRTDTQYF.

J is TRBJ1-1 and V is TRBV6-5; 7 bases line up with TRBD1. CDR3 size: 14 residues. Germline loops: CDR1 MNHEY, CDR2 SVGAGI. The V segment lost 5 bases and the J segment 5 bases; nucleotides outside the gene matches: 8. The CDR3 sequence is CASSGQDLSTEAFF. In DNA form, the CDR3 reads TGTGCCAGCAGTGGACAGGATCTGAGTACTGAAGCTTTCTTT.